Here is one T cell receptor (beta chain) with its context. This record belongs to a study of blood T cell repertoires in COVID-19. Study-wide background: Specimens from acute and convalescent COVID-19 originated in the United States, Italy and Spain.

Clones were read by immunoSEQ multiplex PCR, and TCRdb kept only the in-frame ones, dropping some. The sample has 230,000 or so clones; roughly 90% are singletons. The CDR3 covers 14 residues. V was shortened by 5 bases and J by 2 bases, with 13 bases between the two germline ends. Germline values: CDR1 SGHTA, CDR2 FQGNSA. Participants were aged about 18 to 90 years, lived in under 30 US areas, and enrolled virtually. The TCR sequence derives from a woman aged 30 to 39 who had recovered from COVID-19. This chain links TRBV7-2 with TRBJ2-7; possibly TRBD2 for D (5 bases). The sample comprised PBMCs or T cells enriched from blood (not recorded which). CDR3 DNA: TGTGCCAGCAGCCCAGGACTCTACCCCTACGAGCAGTACTTC. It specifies CASSPGLYPYEQYF.